This TCR beta chain was recovered during a study of control samples from healthy donors and cancer patients. Method: immunoSEQ multiplex PCR; TCRdb's copy keeps in-frame clones and lacks some. Of roughly 180,000 clones listed, 80% to 95% were seen once; the top ten hold roughly 4%. CDR1 SGHTA and CDR2 FQGNSA come from the germline V gene. V shed 5 bases and J shed 3 bases, with 12 bases lying between them. The CDR3 extends over 14 amino acids. The chain links TRBV7-2 to TRBJ2-3, with a tentative D call TRBD2 (6 bases). The clonotype originates from a woman in her sixties or seventies in good health. The sequencing input was blood. Written as DNA, the CDR3 is TGTGCCAGCAGCGCGGGACGCCGAACAGATACGCAGTATTTT. It yields the protein CASSAGRRTDTQYF.